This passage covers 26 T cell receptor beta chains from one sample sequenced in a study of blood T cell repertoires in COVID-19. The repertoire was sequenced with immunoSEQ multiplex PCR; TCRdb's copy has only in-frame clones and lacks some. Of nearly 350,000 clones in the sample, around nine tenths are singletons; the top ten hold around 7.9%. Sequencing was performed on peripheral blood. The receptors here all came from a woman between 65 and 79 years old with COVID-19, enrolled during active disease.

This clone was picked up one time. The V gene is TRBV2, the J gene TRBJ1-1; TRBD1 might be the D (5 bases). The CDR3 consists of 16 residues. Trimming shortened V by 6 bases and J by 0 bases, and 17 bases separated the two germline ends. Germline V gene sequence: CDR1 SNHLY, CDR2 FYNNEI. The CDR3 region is CASRASLGGMNTEAFF. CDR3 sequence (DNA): TGTGCCAGCAGGGCGTCGTTGGGGGGGATGAACACTGAAGCTTTCTTT.

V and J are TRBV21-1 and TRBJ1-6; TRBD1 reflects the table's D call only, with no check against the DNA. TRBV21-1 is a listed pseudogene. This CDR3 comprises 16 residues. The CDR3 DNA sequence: TGTGCCAGCAGCAAAAGGACAGGGAGGGATAATTCACCCCTCCACTTT. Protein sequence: CASSKRTGRDNSPLHF.

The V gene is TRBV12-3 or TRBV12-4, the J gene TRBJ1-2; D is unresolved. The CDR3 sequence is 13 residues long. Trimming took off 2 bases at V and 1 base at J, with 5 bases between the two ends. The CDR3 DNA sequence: TGTGCCAGCAGTTTAACGGTTAACTATGGCTACACCTTC. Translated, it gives CASSLTVNYGYTF.

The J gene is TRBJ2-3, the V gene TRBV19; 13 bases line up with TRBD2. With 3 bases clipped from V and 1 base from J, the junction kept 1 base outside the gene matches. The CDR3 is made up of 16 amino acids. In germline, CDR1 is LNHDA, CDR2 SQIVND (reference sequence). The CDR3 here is CASSIGLAGGTDTQYF. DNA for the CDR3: TGTGCCAGTAGTATCGGACTAGCGGGGGGCACAGATACGCAGTATTTT. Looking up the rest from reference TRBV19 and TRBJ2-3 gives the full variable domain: DGGITQSPKYLFRKEGQNVTLSCEQNLNHDAMYWYRQDPGQGLRLIYYSQIVNDFQKGDIAEGYSVSREKKESFPLTVTSAQKNPTAFYLCASSIGLAGGTDTQYFGPGTRLTVL.

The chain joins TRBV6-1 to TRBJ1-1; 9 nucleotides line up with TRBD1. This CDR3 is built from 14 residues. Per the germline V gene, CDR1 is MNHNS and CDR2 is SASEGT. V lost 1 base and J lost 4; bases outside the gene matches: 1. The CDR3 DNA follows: TGTGCCAGCAGTGAAGAGACAGGGGGCACTGAAGCTTTCTTT. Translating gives CASSEETGGTEAFF.

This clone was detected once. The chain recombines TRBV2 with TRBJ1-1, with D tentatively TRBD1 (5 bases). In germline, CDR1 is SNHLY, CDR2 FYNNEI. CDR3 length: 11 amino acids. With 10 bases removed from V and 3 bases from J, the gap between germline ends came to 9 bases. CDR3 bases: TGTGCCAACCGGGGGGACACTGAAGCTTTCTTT. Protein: CANRGDTEAFF. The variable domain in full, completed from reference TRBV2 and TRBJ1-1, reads EPEVTQTPSHQVTQMGQEVILRCVPISNHLYFYWYRQILGQKVEFLVSFYNNEISEKSEIFDDQFSVERPDGSNFTLKIRSTKLEDSAMYFCANRGDTEAFFGQGTRLTVV.

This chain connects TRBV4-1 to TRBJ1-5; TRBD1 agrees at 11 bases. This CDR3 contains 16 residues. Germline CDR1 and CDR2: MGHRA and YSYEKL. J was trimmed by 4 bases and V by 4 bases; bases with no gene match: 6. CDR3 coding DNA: TGCGCCAGCAGCCTGTCCGGGACAGGGGGGAATCAGCCCCAGCATTTT. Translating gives CASSLSGTGGNQPQHF.

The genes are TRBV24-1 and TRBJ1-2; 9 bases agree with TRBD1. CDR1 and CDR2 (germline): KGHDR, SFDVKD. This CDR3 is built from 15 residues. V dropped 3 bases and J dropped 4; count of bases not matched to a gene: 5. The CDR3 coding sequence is TGTGCCACCAGTGATGGGGACAGGGCGGTCTATGGCTACACCTTC. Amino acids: CATSDGDRAVYGYTF.

This CDR3 is CSASSRTGSRETQYF. The CDR3 DNA reads as TGCAGTGCTAGTAGTAGGACAGGGAGCCGGGAGACCCAGTACTTC. This rearrangement joins TRBV20-1 to TRBJ2-5; 8 positions agree with TRBD1. The germline V gene encodes CDR1 DFQATT and CDR2 SNEGSKA (reference sequence). Trimming took 3 bases from V and 5 from J; bases not matched to a gene: 11. The CDR3 length is 15 residues.

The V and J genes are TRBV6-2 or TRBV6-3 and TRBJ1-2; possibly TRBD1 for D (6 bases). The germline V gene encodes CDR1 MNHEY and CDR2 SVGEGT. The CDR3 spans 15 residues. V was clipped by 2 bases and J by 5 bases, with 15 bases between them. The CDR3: CASSYPTGWRYGYTF. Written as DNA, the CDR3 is TGTGCCAGCAGTTACCCGACAGGCTGGCGGTATGGCTACACCTTC.

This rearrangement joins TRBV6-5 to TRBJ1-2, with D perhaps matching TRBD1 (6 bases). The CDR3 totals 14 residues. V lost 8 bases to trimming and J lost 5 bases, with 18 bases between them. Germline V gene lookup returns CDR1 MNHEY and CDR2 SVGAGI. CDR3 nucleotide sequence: TGTGCCAGCCTTCGGGCAGGGAGGGGGTATGGCTACACCTTC. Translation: CASLRAGRGYGYTF.

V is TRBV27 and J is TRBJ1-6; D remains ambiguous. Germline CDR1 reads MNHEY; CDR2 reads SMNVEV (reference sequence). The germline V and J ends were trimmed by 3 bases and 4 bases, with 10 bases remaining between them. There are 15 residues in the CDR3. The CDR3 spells CASSFREVYNSPLHF. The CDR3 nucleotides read TGTGCCAGCAGTTTCCGGGAAGTTTATAATTCACCCCTCCACTTT.

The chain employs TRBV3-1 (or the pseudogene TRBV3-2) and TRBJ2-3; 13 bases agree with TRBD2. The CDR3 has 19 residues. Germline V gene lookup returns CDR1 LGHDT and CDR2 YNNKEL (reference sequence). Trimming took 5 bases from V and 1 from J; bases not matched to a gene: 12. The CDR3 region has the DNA TGTGCCAGCAGCTACTCCGGGACTAGCGGGGTGGTGGGCACAGATACGCAGTATTTT. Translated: CASSYSGTSGVVGTDTQYF.

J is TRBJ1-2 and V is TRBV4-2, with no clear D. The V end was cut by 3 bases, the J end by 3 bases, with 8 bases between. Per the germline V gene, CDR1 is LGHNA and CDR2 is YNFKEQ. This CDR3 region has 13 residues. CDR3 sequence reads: CASSQISDYGYTF. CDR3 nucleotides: TGTGCCAGCAGCCAGATATCGGACTATGGCTACACCTTC.

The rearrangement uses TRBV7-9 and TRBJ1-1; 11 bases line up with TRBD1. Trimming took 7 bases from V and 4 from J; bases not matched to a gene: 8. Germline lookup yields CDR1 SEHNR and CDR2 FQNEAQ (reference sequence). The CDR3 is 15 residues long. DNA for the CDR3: TGTGCCAGCATCCGAGGGACAGGGGGTTTCACTGAAGCTTTCTTT. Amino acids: CASIRGTGGFTEAFF.

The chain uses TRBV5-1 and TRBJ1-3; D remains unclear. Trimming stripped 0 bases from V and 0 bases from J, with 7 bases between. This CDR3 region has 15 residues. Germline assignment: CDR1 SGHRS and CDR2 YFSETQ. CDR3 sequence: CASSLAQPSGNTIYF. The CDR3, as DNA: TGCGCCAGCAGCTTGGCACAGCCCTCTGGAAACACCATATATTTT.

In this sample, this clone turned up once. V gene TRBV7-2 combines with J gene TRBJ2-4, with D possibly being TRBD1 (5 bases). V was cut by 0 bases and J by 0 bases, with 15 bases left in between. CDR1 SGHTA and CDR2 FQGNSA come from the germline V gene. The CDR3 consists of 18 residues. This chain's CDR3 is CASSLAGPPYLAKNIQYF. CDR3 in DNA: TGTGCCAGCAGCTTAGCGGGGCCCCCCTATCTAGCCAAAAACATTCAGTACTTC.

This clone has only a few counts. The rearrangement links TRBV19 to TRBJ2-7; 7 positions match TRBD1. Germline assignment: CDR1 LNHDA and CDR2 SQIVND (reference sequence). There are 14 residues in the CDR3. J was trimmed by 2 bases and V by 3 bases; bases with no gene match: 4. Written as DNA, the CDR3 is TGTGCCAGTAGTATGACGACAGGGCCCTACGAGCAGTACTTC. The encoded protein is CASSMTTGPYEQYF.

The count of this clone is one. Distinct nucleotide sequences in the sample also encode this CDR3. The CDR3 DNA is TGTGCCAGCAGCTTATCAGGGAACACCGGGGAGCTGTTTTTT. Protein sequence: CASSLSGNTGELFF. The chain carries TRBV11-2 and TRBJ2-2, with unresolved D. The CDR3 length is 14 residues. Between the trimmed V and J ends, which lost 2 bases and 1 base, there was a span of 5 bases. CDR1 is SGHAT and CDR2 is FQNNGV in the germline V gene.

The CDR3 protein is CASGLAGGPIYEQYF. CDR3 in DNA: TGTGCCAGCGGACTAGCGGGGGGGCCCATCTACGAGCAGTACTTC. The chain is built from TRBV7-2 and TRBJ2-7, with 15 bases lining up with TRBD2. CDR1 SGHTA and CDR2 FQGNSA come from the germline V gene. The CDR3 spans 15 residues. With V trimmed by 8 bases and J by 3 bases, 5 bases remained unmatched.

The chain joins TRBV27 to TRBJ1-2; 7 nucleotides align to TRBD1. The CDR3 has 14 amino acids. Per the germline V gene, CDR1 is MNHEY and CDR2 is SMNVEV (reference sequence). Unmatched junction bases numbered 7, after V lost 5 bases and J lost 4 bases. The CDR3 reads CASSRTGQSYGYTF. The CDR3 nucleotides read TGTGCCAGCAGTCGGACGGGACAGTCCTATGGCTACACCTTC.

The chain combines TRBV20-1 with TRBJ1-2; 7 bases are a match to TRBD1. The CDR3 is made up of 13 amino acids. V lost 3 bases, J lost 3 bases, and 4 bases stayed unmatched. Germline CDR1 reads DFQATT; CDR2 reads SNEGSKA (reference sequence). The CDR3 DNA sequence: TGCAGTGCTAGTTTCGGACAGGACTATGGCTACACCTTC. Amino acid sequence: CSASFGQDYGYTF.

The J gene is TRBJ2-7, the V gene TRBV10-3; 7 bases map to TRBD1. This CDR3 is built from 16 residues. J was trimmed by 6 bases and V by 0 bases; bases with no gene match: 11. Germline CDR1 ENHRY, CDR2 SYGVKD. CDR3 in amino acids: CAISESTGSGISEQYF. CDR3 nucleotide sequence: TGTGCCATCAGTGAGTCGACAGGGAGCGGAATCTCCGAGCAGTACTTC.

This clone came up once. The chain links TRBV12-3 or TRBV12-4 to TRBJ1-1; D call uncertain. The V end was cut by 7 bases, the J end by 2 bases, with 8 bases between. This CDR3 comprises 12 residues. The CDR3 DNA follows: TGTGCCAGCACCCTCGGTAACACTGAAGCTTTCTTT. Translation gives CASTLGNTEAFF.

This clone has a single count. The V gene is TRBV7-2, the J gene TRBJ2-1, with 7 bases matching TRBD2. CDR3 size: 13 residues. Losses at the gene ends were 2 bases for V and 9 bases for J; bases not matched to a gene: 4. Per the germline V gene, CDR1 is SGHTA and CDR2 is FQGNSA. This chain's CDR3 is CASSLLREGEQFF. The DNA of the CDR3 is TGTGCCAGCAGCTTATTGAGGGAGGGTGAGCAGTTCTTC.

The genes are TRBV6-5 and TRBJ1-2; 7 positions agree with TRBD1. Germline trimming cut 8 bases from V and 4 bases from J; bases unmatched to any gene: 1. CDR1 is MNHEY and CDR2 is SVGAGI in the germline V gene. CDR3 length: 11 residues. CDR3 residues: CASSGGYGYTF. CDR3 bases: TGTGCCAGCTCAGGGGGCTATGGCTACACCTTC.